This T cell receptor (beta chain) comes out of a study of blood T cell repertoires in COVID-19. Study at large: Researchers got acute and convalescent COVID-19 samples from the United States, Italy and Spain. PBMCs, B-cell-depleted T cells, or T cells were the source of the cDNA or gDNA that made up the material.

How the authors handled the data: The authors estimated nucleated cell counts from reference gene primer amplification. The data were produced by immunoSEQ multiplex PCR, yet TCRdb's version contains in-frame clones alone and is incomplete. The DNA gave D and trimming, while V, J and clone size come from that table. The sample holds roughly 91,000 clones, 76% seen once. The CDR3 runs to 16 residues. Per the germline V gene, CDR1 is SGHNT and CDR2 is YYREEE (reference sequence). V trimming: 9 bases; J trimming: 5 bases; junction bases outside the gene matches: 17. The chain recombines TRBV5-4 with TRBJ2-5; TRBD2 matches 9 bases. The clonotype comes from a man in his 70s with acute or convalescent COVID-19. Sequenced sample: peripheral blood. The DNA for the CDR3 is TGTGCCACCAGGCAGACGGCGGGGGGGCCTGGGGAGACCCAGTACTTC. It encodes CATRQTAGGPGETQYF.